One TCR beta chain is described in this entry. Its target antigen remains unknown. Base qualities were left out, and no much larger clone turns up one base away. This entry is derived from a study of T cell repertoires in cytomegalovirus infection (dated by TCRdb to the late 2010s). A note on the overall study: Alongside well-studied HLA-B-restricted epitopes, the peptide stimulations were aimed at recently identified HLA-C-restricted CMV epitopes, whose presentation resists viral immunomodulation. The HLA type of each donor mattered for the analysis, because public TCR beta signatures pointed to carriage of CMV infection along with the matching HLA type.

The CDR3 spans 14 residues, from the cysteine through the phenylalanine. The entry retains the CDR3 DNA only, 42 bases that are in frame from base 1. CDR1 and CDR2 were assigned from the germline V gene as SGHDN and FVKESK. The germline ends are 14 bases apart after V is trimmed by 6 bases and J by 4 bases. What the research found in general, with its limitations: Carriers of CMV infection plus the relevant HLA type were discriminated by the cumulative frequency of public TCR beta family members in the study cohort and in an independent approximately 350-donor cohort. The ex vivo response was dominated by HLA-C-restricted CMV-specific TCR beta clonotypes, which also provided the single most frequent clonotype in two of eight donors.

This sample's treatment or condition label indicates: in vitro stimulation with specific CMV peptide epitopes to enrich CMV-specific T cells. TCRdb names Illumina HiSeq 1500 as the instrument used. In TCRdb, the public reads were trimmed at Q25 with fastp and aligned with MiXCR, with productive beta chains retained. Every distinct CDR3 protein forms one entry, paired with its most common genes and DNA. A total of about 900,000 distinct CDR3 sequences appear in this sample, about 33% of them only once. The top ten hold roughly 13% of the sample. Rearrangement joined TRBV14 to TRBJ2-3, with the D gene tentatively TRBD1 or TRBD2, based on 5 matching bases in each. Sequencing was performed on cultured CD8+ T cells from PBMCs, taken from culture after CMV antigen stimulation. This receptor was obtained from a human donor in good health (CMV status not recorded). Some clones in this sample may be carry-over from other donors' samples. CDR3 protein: CASRAKQGADTQYF. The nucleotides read TGTGCCAGCAGGGCAAAGCAGGGAGCAGATACGCAGTATTTT.